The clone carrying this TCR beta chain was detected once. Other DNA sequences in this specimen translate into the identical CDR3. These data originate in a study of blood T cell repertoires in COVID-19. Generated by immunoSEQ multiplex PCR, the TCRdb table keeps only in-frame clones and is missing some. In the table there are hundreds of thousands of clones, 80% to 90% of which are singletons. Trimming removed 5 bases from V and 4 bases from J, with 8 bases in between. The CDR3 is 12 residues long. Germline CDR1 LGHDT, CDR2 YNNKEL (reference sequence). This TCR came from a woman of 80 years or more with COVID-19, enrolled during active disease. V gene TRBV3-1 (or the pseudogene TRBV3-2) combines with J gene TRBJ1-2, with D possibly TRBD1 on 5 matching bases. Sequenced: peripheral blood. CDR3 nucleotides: TGTGCCAGCAGCTTAACAGGCTATGGCTACACCTTC. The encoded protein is CASSLTGYGYTF.